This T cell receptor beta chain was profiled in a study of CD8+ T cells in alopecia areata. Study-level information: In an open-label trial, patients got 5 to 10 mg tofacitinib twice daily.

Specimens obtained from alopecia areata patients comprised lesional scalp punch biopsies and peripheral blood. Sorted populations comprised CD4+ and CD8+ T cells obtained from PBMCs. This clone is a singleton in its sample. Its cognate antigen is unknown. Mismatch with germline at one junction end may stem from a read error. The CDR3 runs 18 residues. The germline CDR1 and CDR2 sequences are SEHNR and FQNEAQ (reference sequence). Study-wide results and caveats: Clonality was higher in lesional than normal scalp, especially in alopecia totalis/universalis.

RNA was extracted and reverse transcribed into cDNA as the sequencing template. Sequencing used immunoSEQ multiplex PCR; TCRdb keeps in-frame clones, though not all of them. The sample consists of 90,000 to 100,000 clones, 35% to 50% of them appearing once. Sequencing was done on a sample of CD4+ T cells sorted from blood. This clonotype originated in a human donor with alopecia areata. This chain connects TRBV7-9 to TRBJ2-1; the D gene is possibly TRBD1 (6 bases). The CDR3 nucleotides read TGTGCCAGCAACTTAGGGAGTTACGGACAGAGCTCCTACAATGAGCAGTTCTTC. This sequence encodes CASNLGSYGQSSYNEQFF.